This passage covers 19 T cell receptor beta chains from one sample sequenced in a study of T cell responses to AZD1222 COVID-19 vaccine. The method was immunoSEQ multiplex PCR; TCRdb's version includes in-frame clones alone and lacks a portion of them. The repertoire holds fewer than 150,000 clones, with 80% to 90% as singletons. Material: peripheral blood, obtained 28 days after the second AZD1222 dose. The receptor set was obtained from an adult who received the AZD1222 COVID-19 vaccine.

This rearrangement joins TRBV18 to TRBJ2-3; D is ambiguous. The CDR3 is 12 amino acids. V was trimmed by 3 bases and J by 8 bases, leaving 9 bases between them. The germline V gene has CDR1 KGHSH and CDR2 LQKENI. The CDR3 region is CASSPLQRTQYF. CDR3 sequence (DNA): TGTGCCAGCTCACCGCTCCAGCGTACGCAGTATTTT.

The chain carries TRBV5-4 and TRBJ1-2; TRBD1 aligns across 8 bases. The germline V gene has CDR1 SGHNT and CDR2 YYREEE (reference sequence). J lost 0 bases, V lost 4 bases, and 8 bases had no gene match. The CDR3 runs 16 residues. The CDR3 DNA sequence: TGTGCCAGCAGCACCCCGACAGGGGCACCTAACTATGGCTACACCTTC. Protein sequence: CASSTPTGAPNYGYTF. The whole variable domain, filled in from reference TRBV5-4 and TRBJ1-2, reads ETGVTQSPTHLIKTRGQQVTLRCSSQSGHNTVSWYQQALGQGPQFIFQYYREEENGRGNFPPRFSGLQFPNYSSELNVNALELDDSALYLCASSTPTGAPNYGYTFGSGTRLTVV.

This clone was seen only once. The chain recombines TRBV5-8 with TRBJ1-6; D unresolved. CDR3 length equals 15 residues. CDR1 and CDR2 from the germline V gene are SGHTS and YDEGEE. Trimming removed 4 bases at V and 9 bases at J, with 17 bases between. The CDR3 spells CASSRIRIRGSPLHF. Written as DNA, the CDR3 is TGTGCCAGCAGCCGTATCAGGATACGGGGTTCACCCCTCCACTTT.

The chain is built from TRBV30 and TRBJ2-1, with no clear D. Germline values: CDR1 GTSNPN, CDR2 SVGIG (reference sequence). V was pared by 1 base and J by 8 bases, with 6 bases between. CDR3 size: 11 residues. The CDR3 loop reads CAWSEVYEQFF. The CDR3 coding sequence is TGTGCCTGGAGTGAGGTATATGAGCAGTTCTTC. The full variable domain, completed using reference TRBV30 and TRBJ2-1, is SQTIHQWPATLVQPVGSPLSLECTVEGTSNPNLYWYRQAAGRGLQLLFYSVGIGQISSEVPQNLSASRPQDRQFILSSKKLLLSDSGFYLCAWSEVYEQFFGPGTRLTVL.

The J gene is TRBJ2-1, the V gene TRBV24-1; 7 bases are a match to TRBD1. Per germline, CDR1 KGHDR and CDR2 SFDVKD. The CDR3 runs to 17 residues. With 3 bases clipped from V and 3 bases from J, the junction kept 10 bases outside the gene matches. CDR3 sequence: CATSDTKDRDRYNEQFF. For the CDR3, the DNA is TGTGCCACCAGTGATACGAAAGACAGGGACCGCTACAATGAGCAGTTCTTC.

This chain joins TRBV29-1 and TRBJ2-3, with TRBD1 matching over 7 bases. This CDR3 has 13 residues. CDR1 SQVTM and CDR2 ANQGSEA come from the germline V gene. Trimming removed 7 bases from V and 5 bases from J; junction bases left unmatched: 9. As DNA, the CDR3 is TGCAGCGACGACAGGGCAGGCGGAGATACGCAGTATTTT. Its protein product is CSDDRAGGDTQYF.

J is TRBJ1-1 and V is TRBV4-1, with D unclear. The CDR3 loop spans 14 amino acids. Trimming shortened V by 1 base and J by 1 base, and 7 bases separated the two germline ends. From germline, CDR1 is MGHRA and CDR2 YSYEKL. The DNA of the CDR3 is TGCGCCAGCAGCCAAGTAGGGTGGAACACTGAAGCTTTCTTT. Translation: CASSQVGWNTEAFF.

This chain links TRBV18 with TRBJ1-5; D gene ambiguous. Between the trimmed V and J ends, which lost 1 base and 2 bases, there was a span of 9 bases. The CDR3 sequence is 15 residues long. The germline CDR1 and CDR2 sequences are KGHSH and LQKENI. The CDR3 DNA sequence: TGTGCCAGCTCACCACAGGGCAGTGGCAATCAGCCCCAGCATTTT. As protein: CASSPQGSGNQPQHF.

This chain joins TRBV27 and TRBJ2-3, with TRBD2 identical over 7 bases. The ends lost 4 bases at V and 2 bases at J; junction bases unmatched: 9. Germline CDR1 MNHEY, CDR2 SMNVEV (reference sequence). The CDR3 loop spans 16 amino acids. The CDR3 region has the DNA TGTGCCAGCAGTTCGGGACTAAGCGGATACACAGATACGCAGTATTTT. This gives the protein CASSSGLSGYTDTQYF.

The chain uses TRBV29-1 and TRBJ1-1; no reliable D call. V was shortened by 5 bases and J by 4 bases, with 8 bases between the two germline ends. The CDR3 extends over 11 amino acids. From germline, CDR1 is SQVTM and CDR2 ANQGSEA. The CDR3 region has the DNA TGCAGCGTTCACAGAGTCACTGAAGCTTTCTTT. This codes for CSVHRVTEAFF.

The CDR3 here is CASSQESAGARGYTF. CDR3 DNA sequence: TGCGCCAGCAGCCAAGAGTCGGCGGGGGCACGAGGCTACACCTTC. The chain carries TRBV4-3 and TRBJ1-2; the D gene is possibly TRBD1 (6 bases). With 0 bases removed from V and 8 bases from J, the gap between germline ends came to 16 bases. This CDR3 has 15 residues. Germline V lookup: CDR1 LGHNA, CDR2 YSLEER.

This chain connects TRBV7-6 to TRBJ2-1; D is undetermined. This CDR3 region has 15 residues. Germline CDR1 reads SGHVS; CDR2 reads FNYEAQ. Trimming took off 5 bases at V and 7 bases at J, with 18 bases between the two ends. In DNA form, the CDR3 reads TGTGCCAGCAGCACCATCCAAGAGGCTCAGAATGAGCAGTTCTTC. As protein: CASSTIQEAQNEQFF.

The chain couples TRBV2 to TRBJ1-1; D call uncertain. This CDR3 is 11 amino acids long. Germline V CDR1 and CDR2: SNHLY, FYNNEI. V was trimmed by 7 bases and J by 1 base, leaving 4 bases between them. The CDR3, as DNA: TGTGCCAGCATAGAGAACACTGAAGCTTTCTTT. Translating it yields CASIENTEAFF.

This chain uses TRBV6-5 with TRBJ1-4, with D hard to call. The V gene lost 5 bases and the J gene lost 7 bases, with 11 bases spanning the gap. Germline V gene data show CDR1 as MNHEY and CDR2 as SVGAGI. The CDR3 contains 13 residues. The CDR3 region is CASSPVRVEKLFF. The CDR3 DNA sequence: TGTGCCAGCAGTCCAGTACGAGTTGAAAAACTGTTTTTT.

V gene TRBV6-1 combines with J gene TRBJ1-1, with D unresolved. Between the trimmed V and J ends, which lost 1 base and 1 base, there was a span of 7 bases. The CDR3 is made up of 14 amino acids. The germline V gene encodes CDR1 MNHNS and CDR2 SASEGT. The CDR3 sequence is CASSEDGRNTEAFF. As DNA, the CDR3 is TGTGCCAGCAGTGAAGACGGCAGGAACACTGAAGCTTTCTTT.

This clone was counted once. This chain joins TRBV5-1 and TRBJ1-4; D is perhaps TRBD1 (5 bases). The CDR3 consists of 14 residues. Trimming took off 4 bases at V and 3 bases at J, with 10 bases between the two ends. CDR1 and CDR2 from the germline V gene are SGHRS and YFSETQ. The CDR3 nucleotides read TGCGCCAGCAGCCCAGGGCGATCTAATGAAAAACTGTTTTTT. As protein: CASSPGRSNEKLFF. The full variable domain, rest sourced from reference TRBV5-1 and TRBJ1-4, is KAGVTQTPRYLIKTRGQQVTLSCSPISGHRSVSWYQQTPGQGLQFLFEYFSETQRNKGNFPGRFSGRQFSNSRSEMNVSTLELGDSALYLCASSPGRSNEKLFFGSGTQLSVL.

In DNA, the CDR3 is TGTGCCATCCAGACTAGCGGGAGAGAGAATGAGCAGTTCTTC. It encodes CAIQTSGRENEQFF. The chain combines TRBV2 with TRBJ2-1; 12 bases match TRBD2. This CDR3 has 14 residues. Germline CDR1 is SNHLY and CDR2 is FYNNEI. V dropped 10 bases and J dropped 7; count of bases not matched to a gene: 8.

The rearrangement uses TRBV14 and TRBJ1-2; maybe TRBD1 (5 bases). Per the germline V gene, CDR1 is SGHDN and CDR2 is FVKESK. With 2 bases removed from V and 0 bases from J, the gap between germline ends came to 7 bases. This CDR3 is 14 amino acids long. The CDR3 spells CASSQQGANYGYTF. The CDR3 DNA sequence: TGTGCCAGCAGCCAACAGGGAGCTAACTATGGCTACACCTTC.

J is TRBJ1-1 and V is TRBV11-2; 9 bases are a match to TRBD1. The junction had 2 bases not matched to a gene; V was cut back by 3 bases and J by 0 bases. The germline CDR1 and CDR2 sequences are SGHAT and FQNNGV. The CDR3 totals 15 residues. The CDR3 protein is CASSFNRGLNTEAFF. The CDR3 DNA follows: TGTGCCAGCAGCTTCAACAGGGGGCTGAACACTGAAGCTTTCTTT.